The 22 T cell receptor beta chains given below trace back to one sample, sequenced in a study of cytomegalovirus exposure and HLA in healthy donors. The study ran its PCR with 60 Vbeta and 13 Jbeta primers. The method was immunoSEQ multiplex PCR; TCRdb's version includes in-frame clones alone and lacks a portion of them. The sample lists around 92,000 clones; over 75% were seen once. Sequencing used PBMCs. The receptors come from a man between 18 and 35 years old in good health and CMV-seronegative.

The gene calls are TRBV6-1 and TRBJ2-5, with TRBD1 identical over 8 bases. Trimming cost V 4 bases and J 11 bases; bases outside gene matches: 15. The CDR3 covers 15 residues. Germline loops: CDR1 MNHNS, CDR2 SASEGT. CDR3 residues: CASSGPGTGWFEQYF. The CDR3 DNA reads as TGTGCCAGCAGTGGACCCGGGACAGGCTGGTTTGAGCAGTACTTC.

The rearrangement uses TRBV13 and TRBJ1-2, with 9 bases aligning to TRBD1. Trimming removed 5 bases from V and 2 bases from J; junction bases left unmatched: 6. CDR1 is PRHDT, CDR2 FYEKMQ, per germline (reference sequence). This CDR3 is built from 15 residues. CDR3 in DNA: TGTGCCAGCAGCCAGGGGGGACAGGGAAACTATGGCTACACCTTC. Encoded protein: CASSQGGQGNYGYTF.

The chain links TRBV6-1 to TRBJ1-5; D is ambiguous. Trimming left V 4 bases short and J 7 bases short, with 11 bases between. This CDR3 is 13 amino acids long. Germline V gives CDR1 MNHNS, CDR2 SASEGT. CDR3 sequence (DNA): TGTGCCAGCAGTGCATACCCGAGACAGCCCCAGCATTTT. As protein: CASSAYPRQPQHF.

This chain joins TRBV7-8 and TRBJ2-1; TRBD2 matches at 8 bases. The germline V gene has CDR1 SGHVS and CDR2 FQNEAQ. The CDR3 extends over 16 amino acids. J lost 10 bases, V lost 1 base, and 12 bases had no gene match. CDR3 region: CASSLGERTSPREQFF. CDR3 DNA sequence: TGTGCCAGCAGCTTAGGGGAGCGGACTAGCCCAAGAGAGCAGTTCTTC.

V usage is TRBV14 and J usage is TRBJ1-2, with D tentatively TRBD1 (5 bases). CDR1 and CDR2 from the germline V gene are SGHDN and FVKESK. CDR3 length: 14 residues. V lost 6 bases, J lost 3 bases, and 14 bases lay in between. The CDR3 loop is CASSRYPQDYGYTF. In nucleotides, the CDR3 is TGTGCCAGCAGTAGGTACCCACAGGACTATGGCTACACCTTC.

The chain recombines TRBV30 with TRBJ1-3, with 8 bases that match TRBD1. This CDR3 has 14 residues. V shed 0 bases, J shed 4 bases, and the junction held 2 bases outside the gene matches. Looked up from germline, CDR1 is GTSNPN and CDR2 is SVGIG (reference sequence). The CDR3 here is CAWSVQGGGNTIYF. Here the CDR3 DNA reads TGTGCCTGGAGTGTACAGGGGGGAGGAAACACCATATATTTT. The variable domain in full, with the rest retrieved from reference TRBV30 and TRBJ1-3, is SQTIHQWPATLVQPVGSPLSLECTVEGTSNPNLYWYRQAAGRGLQLLFYSVGIGQISSEVPQNLSASRPQDRQFILSSKKLLLSDSGFYLCAWSVQGGGNTIYFGEGSWLTVV.

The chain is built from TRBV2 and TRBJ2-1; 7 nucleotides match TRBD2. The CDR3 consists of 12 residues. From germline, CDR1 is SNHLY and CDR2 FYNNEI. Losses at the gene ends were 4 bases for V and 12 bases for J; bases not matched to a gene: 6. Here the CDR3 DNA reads TGTGCCAGCAGTGCTCTAGGCGGGGGGCAGTTCTTC. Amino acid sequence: CASSALGGGQFF.

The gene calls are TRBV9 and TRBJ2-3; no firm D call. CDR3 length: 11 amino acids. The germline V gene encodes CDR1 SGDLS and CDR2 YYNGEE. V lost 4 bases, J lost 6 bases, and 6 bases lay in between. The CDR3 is CASSPGDTQYF. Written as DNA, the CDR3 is TGTGCCAGCAGCCCCGGGGATACGCAGTATTTT. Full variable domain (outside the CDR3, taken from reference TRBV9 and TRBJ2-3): DSGVTQTPKHLITATGQRVTLRCSPRSGDLSVYWYQQSLDQGLQFLIQYYNGEERAKGNILERFSAQQFPDLHSELNLSSLELGDSALYFCASSPGDTQYFGPGTRLTVL.

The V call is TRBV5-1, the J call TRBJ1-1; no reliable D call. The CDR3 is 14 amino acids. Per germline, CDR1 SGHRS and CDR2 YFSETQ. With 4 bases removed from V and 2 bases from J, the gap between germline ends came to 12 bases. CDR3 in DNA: TGCGCCAGCAGCGAAAACACAGCAAACACTGAAGCTTTCTTT. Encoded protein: CASSENTANTEAFF.

The CDR3 here is CASSIAPRQGHGYTF. The CDR3 DNA sequence: TGTGCCAGTAGTATAGCACCCCGACAGGGGCATGGCTACACCTTC. J is TRBJ1-2 and V is TRBV19, with 8 positions matching TRBD1. Germline-derived CDR1 and CDR2 are LNHDA and SQIVND (reference sequence). The CDR3 has 15 amino acids. V lost 1 base and J lost 6; bases outside the gene matches: 7.

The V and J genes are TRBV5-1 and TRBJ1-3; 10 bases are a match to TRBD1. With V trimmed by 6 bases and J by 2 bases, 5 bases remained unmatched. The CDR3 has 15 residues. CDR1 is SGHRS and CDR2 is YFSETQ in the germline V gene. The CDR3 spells CASTQGQGAGNTIYF. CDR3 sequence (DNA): TGCGCCAGCACTCAAGGACAGGGGGCTGGAAACACCATATATTTT. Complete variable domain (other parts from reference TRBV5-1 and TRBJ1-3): KAGVTQTPRYLIKTRGQQVTLSCSPISGHRSVSWYQQTPGQGLQFLFEYFSETQRNKGNFPGRFSGRQFSNSRSEMNVSTLELGDSALYLCASTQGQGAGNTIYFGEGSWLTVV.

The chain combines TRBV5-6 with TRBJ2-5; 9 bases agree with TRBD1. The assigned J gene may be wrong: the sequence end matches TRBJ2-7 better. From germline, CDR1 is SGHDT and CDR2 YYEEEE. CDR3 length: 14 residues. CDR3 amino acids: CASSSPGQGYEQYF. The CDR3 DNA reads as TGTGCCAGCAGCTCCCCGGGACAGGGTTACGAGCAGTACTTC.

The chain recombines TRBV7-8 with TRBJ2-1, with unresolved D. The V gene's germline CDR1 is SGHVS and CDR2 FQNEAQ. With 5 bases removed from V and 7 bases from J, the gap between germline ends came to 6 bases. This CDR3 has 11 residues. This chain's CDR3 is CASSRENEQFF. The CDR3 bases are TGTGCCAGCAGCCGTGAGAATGAGCAGTTCTTC. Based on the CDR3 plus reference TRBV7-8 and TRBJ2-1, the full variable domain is GAGVSQSPRYKVAKRGQDVALRCDPISGHVSLFWYQQALGQGPEFLTYFQNEAQLDKSGLPSDRFFAERPEGSVSTLKIQRTQQEDSAVYLCASSRENEQFFGPGTRLTVL.

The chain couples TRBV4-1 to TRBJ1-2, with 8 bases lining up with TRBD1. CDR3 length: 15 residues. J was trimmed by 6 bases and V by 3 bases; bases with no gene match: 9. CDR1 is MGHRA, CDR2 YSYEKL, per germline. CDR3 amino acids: CASSQGGQGGNGYTF. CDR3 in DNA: TGCGCCAGCAGCCAGGGTGGACAGGGAGGTAATGGCTACACCTTC.

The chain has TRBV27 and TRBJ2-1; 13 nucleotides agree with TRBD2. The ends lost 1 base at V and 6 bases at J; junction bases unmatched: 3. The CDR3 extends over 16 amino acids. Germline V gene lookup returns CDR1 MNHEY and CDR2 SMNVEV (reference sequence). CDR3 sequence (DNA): TGTGCCAGCAGTTTATTAGGGACTAGCGGGGCCAATGAGCAGTTCTTC. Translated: CASSLLGTSGANEQFF.

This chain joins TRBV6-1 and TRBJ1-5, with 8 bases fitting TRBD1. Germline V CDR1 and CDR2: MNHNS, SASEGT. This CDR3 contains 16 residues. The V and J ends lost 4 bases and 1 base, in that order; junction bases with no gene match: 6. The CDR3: CASSVTGGVSNQPQHF. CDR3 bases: TGTGCCAGCAGTGTTACAGGGGGTGTAAGCAATCAGCCCCAGCATTTT.

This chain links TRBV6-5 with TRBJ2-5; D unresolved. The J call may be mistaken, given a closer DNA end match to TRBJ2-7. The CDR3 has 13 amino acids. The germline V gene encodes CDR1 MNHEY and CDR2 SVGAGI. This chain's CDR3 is CASSYSINYEQYF. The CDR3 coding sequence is TGTGCCAGCAGTTACTCGATAAACTACGAGCAGTACTTC.

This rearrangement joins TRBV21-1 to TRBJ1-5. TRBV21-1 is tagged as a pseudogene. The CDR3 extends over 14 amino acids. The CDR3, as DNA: TGTGCCAGCAGACCTTCGGGGAACCAACAGCCCCAGCATTTT. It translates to CASRPSGNQQPQHF.

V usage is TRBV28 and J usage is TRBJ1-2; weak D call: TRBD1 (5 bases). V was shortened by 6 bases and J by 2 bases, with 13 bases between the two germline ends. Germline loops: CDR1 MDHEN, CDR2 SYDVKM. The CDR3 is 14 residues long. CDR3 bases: TGTGCCAGCAGACCCCAGACAGTAAACTATGGCTACACCTTC. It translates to CASRPQTVNYGYTF.

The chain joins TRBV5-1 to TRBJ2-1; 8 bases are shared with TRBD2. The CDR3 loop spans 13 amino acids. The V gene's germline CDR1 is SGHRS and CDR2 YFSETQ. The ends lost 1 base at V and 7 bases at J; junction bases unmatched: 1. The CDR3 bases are TGCGCCAGCAGCTTGCCTAGCGGGAATGAGCAGTTCTTC. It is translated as CASSLPSGNEQFF.

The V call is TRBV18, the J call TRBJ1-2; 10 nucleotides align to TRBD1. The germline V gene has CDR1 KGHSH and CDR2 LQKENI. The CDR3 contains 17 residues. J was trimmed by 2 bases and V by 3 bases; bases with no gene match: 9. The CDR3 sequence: CASSPGNGQGGNYGYTF. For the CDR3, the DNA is TGTGCCAGCTCACCGGGGAATGGACAGGGGGGAAACTATGGCTACACCTTC.

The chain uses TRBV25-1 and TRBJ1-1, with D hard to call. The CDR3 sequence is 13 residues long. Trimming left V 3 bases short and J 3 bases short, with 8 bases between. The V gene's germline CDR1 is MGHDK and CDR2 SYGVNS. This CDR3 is CASSEYSDTEAFF. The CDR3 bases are TGTGCCAGCAGTGAGTATTCGGACACTGAAGCTTTCTTT.